Sequencing of this T cell receptor (beta chain) was carried out in a study of CD8 T cells in ankylosing spondylitis. Study observations and caveats: Some motif variants had been reported before (in reactive arthritis synovial fluid and blood).

J was trimmed by 1 base and V by 2 bases; bases with no gene match: 10. Germline V gene sequence: CDR1 DFQATT, CDR2 SNEGSKA (reference sequence). CDR3 length: 17 amino acids. TCRdb recomputed calls from the 5' RACE reads with MiXCR, one row per CDR3 protein. The table lists roughly 150,000 distinct CDR3 sequences, 25% to 35% of them singletons. This clonotype was seen a handful of times. What it binds is unknown. This clonotype was obtained from a male donor with ankylosing spondylitis. The V gene is TRBV20-1, the J gene TRBJ2-2, with TRBD1 matching over 7 bases. Sequenced sample: synovial fluid, either unsorted or a sorted T cell fraction (not recorded which). The CDR3 region has the DNA TGCAGTGCTAGACCAACAGGGGCCCTAAAGAACACCGGGGAGCTGTTTTTT. The encoded protein is CSARPTGALKNTGELFF.